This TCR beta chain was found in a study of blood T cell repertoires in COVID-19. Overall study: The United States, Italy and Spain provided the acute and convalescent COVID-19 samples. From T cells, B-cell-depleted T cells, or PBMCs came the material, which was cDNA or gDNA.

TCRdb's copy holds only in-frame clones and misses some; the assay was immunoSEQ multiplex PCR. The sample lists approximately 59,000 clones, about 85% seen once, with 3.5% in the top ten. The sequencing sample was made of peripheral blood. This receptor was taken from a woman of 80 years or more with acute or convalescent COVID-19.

CDR3 DNA sequence: TGTGCCAGCAGCTCCATTGGGGGCGTTGGCGGGGAGCTGTTTTTT. Translating it yields CASSSIGGVGGELFF. The V and J genes are TRBV7-3 and TRBJ2-2; a possible D gene is TRBD1 (6 bases). CDR3 length: 15 amino acids. V lost 4 bases to trimming and J lost 7 bases, with 16 bases between them. The germline V gene has CDR1 SGHTA and CDR2 FQGTGA.